Listed here is a single T cell receptor beta chain. The CDR3 has 14 amino acids. Trimming cost V 5 bases and J 3 bases, with 13 bases left between them. The germline gives CDR1 SGHVS, CDR2 FQNEAQ. In the original analysis: Nucleated cell number was recorded as an estimate derived from reference gene primer amplification. Generated by immunoSEQ multiplex PCR, the TCRdb table keeps only in-frame clones and is missing some. V and J calls and clone size are copied from that table; D and trimming were computed from the DNA. This table holds around 200,000 clones, around 88% found once. This entry comes from a study of blood T cell repertoires in COVID-19. Study-level information: Acute-phase and convalescent COVID-19 samples originated in the United States, Italy and Spain. Sources were T cells, B-cell-depleted T cells, or PBMCs; the material itself was cDNA or gDNA.

The J gene is TRBJ1-1, the V gene TRBV7-8; D is possibly TRBD1 (5 bases). This receptor was obtained from a man aged 50 to 59 with active or convalescent COVID-19. The sequenced sample was peripheral blood. The CDR3 DNA follows: TGTGCCAGCAGCGAGCTTGCAGGGCACACTGAAGCTTTCTTT. It codes for CASSELAGHTEAFF.